The 7 T cell receptor beta chains below come from one sample, sequenced in a study of shared clonotypes between healthy human individuals. The method was immunoSEQ multiplex PCR; TCRdb's version includes in-frame clones alone and lacks a portion of them. The sample includes 400,000 or so clones, 96% of them seen just once. The sequenced sample was memory CD8+ T cells sorted from blood. Subset here: CD45RO+ cells pooled with CCR7-negative TemRA cells. The receptors here all came from a man aged 25-45 years in good health.

In nucleotides, the CDR3 is TGTGCCAGCAGCGACGGACAGGGGGACTACGAGCAGTACTTC. It codes for CASSDGQGDYEQYF. This chain joins TRBV9 and TRBJ2-7; TRBD1 agrees at 10 bases. Germline CDR1 is SGDLS and CDR2 is YYNGEE. CDR3 length: 14 amino acids. With V trimmed by 3 bases and J by 3 bases, 3 bases remained unmatched.

This clone appeared a single time. This sequence joins TRBV6-1 and TRBJ1-5; D may be TRBD1 (6 bases). Trimming removed 2 bases at V and 4 bases at J, with 12 bases between. There are 15 residues in the CDR3. Germline V gives CDR1 MNHNS, CDR2 SASEGT. The CDR3 nucleotides are TGTGCCAGCAGTGAATGGGACATTCCGAATCAGCCCCAGCATTTT. This encodes CASSEWDIPNQPQHF.

The rearrangement joins TRBV28 to TRBJ1-2; D possibly corresponds to TRBD1 (6 bases). V shed 7 bases and J shed 5 bases, with 17 bases lying between them. Germline V gene data show CDR1 as MDHEN and CDR2 as SYDVKM. The CDR3 extends over 14 amino acids. CDR3 coding DNA: TGTGCCAGCACCCAAGGGGGGAGGGCATATGGCTACACCTTC. The encoded protein is CASTQGGRAYGYTF.

This clone was counted once. The CDR3: CASSGGLAGRSSYNEQFF. In DNA, the CDR3 is TGTGCCAGCAGCGGGGGACTAGCGGGACGAAGCTCCTACAATGAGCAGTTCTTC. The V call is TRBV5-6, the J call TRBJ2-1; 13 nucleotides agree with TRBD2. Trimming cost V 4 bases and J 0 bases; bases outside gene matches: 7. Germline CDR1 is SGHDT and CDR2 is YYEEEE. CDR3 size: 18 residues.

The V and J genes are TRBV11-2 and TRBJ2-2; 7 bases agree with TRBD2. Germline assignment: CDR1 SGHAT and CDR2 FQNNGV. The CDR3 is 18 amino acids. The V segment lost 3 bases and the J segment 5 bases; nucleotides outside the gene matches: 15. The CDR3 loop reads CASSLEPSGGSRTGELFF. For the CDR3, the DNA is TGTGCCAGCAGCTTGGAACCGAGCGGCGGGAGTCGGACCGGGGAGCTGTTTTTT.

This clone was counted a few times. CDR3 sequence (DNA): TGTGCCAGCAGCTACAACACCGGGGAGCTGTTTTTT. Protein: CASSYNTGELFF. The chain recombines TRBV5-4 with TRBJ2-2; no definite D call. CDR3 size: 12 residues. The V end lost 3 bases, the J end lost 2 bases, and 2 bases lay between the germline ends. The germline V gene has CDR1 SGHNT and CDR2 YYREEE (reference sequence).

This rearrangement joins TRBV7-2 to TRBJ1-5; 9 nucleotides agree with TRBD1. Germline V gene data show CDR1 as SGHTA and CDR2 as FQGNSA. V was pared by 7 bases and J by 6 bases, with 10 bases of the junction left unmatched. This CDR3 region has 15 residues. CDR3 sequence: CASKKQGALAQPQHF. The CDR3 DNA reads as TGTGCCAGCAAAAAACAGGGGGCCCTAGCTCAGCCCCAGCATTTT. Drawing the rest from reference TRBV7-2 and TRBJ1-5, the complete variable domain is GAGVSQSPSNKVTEKGKDVELRCDPISGHTALYWYRQSLGQGLEFLIYFQGNSAPDKSGLPSDRFSAERTGGSVSTLTIQRTQQEDSAVYLCASKKQGALAQPQHFGDGTRLSIL.